The 5 T cell receptor beta chains in this list originate from one sample, sequenced in a study of breast tumors, draining lymph nodes, adjacent tissues. In TCRdb, the multiplex PCR reads were re-called with MiXCR into one record per CDR3 protein. The repertoire holds under 250,000 distinct CDR3 sequences, with about a third as singletons. Breast cancer patients provided tissue from their axillary draining lymph nodes. Sequenced: axillary lymph node tissue. The receptors come from a female donor with breast cancer. Some clones in this sample may be carry-over from other donors' samples.

The rearrangement uses TRBV20-1 and TRBJ2-5; D is unclear. V lost 0 bases, J lost 10 bases, and 21 bases lay in between. Germline CDR1 DFQATT, CDR2 SNEGSKA (reference sequence). The CDR3 consists of 15 residues. CDR3 amino acids: CSARESYTVQGIQYF. CDR3 nucleotide sequence: TGCAGTGCTAGAGAATCGTACACGGTCCAAGGGATCCAGTACTTC.

The sample holds many counts of this clonotype. J is TRBJ2-1 and V is TRBV4-1, with D possibly matching TRBD2 (5 bases). The V gene's germline CDR1 is MGHRA and CDR2 YSYEKL. The CDR3 is 14 residues long. The germline V and J ends were trimmed by 0 bases and 4 bases, with 7 bases remaining between them. The CDR3 coding sequence is TGCGCCAGCAGCCAAGATCGGGGATACAATGAGCAGTTCTTC. Its protein product is CASSQDRGYNEQFF.

This clonotype was recorded at least ten times. The chain couples TRBV7-9 to TRBJ2-5; 7 bases map to TRBD1. The CDR3 runs to 15 residues. Unmatched junction bases numbered 7, after V lost 1 base and J lost 5 bases. Germline lookup yields CDR1 SEHNR and CDR2 FQNEAQ (reference sequence). The chain's CDR3 is CASSLGPTGKETQYF. The CDR3 region has the DNA TGTGCCAGCAGCTTAGGACCGACAGGGAAGGAGACCCAGTACTTC.

The chain couples TRBV20-1 to TRBJ2-5; a weak D match, TRBD1 (5 bases). Germline-derived CDR1 and CDR2 are DFQATT and SNEGSKA (reference sequence). V lost 6 bases and J 3 bases, leaving 14 bases between the germline ends. The CDR3 loop spans 13 amino acids. The CDR3 coding sequence is TGCAGTGCGGGAAGGGGCGTAAAAGAGACCCAGTACTTC. Encoded protein: CSAGRGVKETQYF.

This clonotype was seen once. A read error may explain this, as a much larger clone is one base away. The chain carries TRBV6-2 or TRBV6-3 and TRBJ2-7; D perhaps matches TRBD2 (6 bases). Germline values: CDR1 MNHEY, CDR2 SVGEGT. The CDR3 is 14 residues long. DNA for the CDR3: TGTGGCAGCAGTTACTTGGGGCGCGGGAACGAGCAGTACTTC. This translates into CGSSYLGRGNEQYF.